A selection of T cell receptor beta chains follows, all from one sample in a study of cytomegalovirus exposure and HLA in healthy donors. Sequencing used immunoSEQ multiplex PCR; TCRdb keeps in-frame clones, though not all of them. This sample has around 85,000 clones, with about four fifths found just once. Sequenced: PBMCs. These receptors were collected from a man aged 55 to 70 in good health and CMV-seronegative. Both conserved end residues are trimmed from each CDR3. Fields, in order: V gene, J gene, CDR3 protein.

TRBV6-1	TRBJ1-5	ASSEATGVQPQH
TRBV15	TRBJ1-5	ATSPLGGGLSNQPQH
TRBV7-3	TRBJ2-3	ASSLSGGGAGYTQY
TRBV29-1	TRBJ2-1	SVGTGGYNEQF
TRBV7-3	TRBJ2-7	ASSLDGVGYEQY
TRBV6-1	TRBJ1-2	ASKVAGEGGYT
TRBV19	TRBJ2-7	ASSIGGYEQY
TRBV5-6	TRBJ2-5	ASSFPGNQETQY
TRBV5-4	.	ASSPNTGAVIDEQY
TRBV6-1	TRBJ1-5	ASSMDRGNQPQH
TRBV9	TRBJ1-4	ASSARIEGEKLF
TRBV7-6	TRBJ1-5	ASSLSAGASNQPQH
TRBV5-1	TRBJ1-2	ASSSTAGGYYGYT
TRBV10-1	TRBJ2-1	ASSESGGGPYNEQF
TRBV5-1	TRBJ2-2	ASSSREGRGTGELF
TRBV2	TRBJ2-5	ASGGTGVWEETQY
TRBV6-1	TRBJ1-1	ASKSSTGDVAF
TRBV19	TRBJ1-2	ASSSGHYGYT
TRBV30	TRBJ1-1	AWSTLGAMNTEAF
TRBV11-3	TRBJ2-3	ASSLRGGGALDTQY
TRBV19	TRBJ1-5	ASSIDTGMAQPQH
TRBV19	TRBJ2-3	ASSISVAGGGDTQY
TRBV29-1	TRBJ2-1	SAKTSGGYNEQF
TRBV19	TRBJ2-7	ASSIAGGAGYEQY
TRBV4-1	TRBJ1-5	ASSLPPSDQPQH
TRBV7-6	TRBJ2-7	ASSLRRGVSYEQY
TRBV2	TRBJ2-7	ASSPALGGGGQY
TRBV11-2	TRBJ2-3	ASSLAATSGSSTDTQY
TRBV10-3	TRBJ1-2	AINPTGDYGYT
TRBV7-3	TRBJ2-2	ASSPTTSPGELF
TRBV19	TRBJ1-3	ASSMTGDSPGAGNTIY
TRBV7-8	TRBJ2-2	ASSPTTGVTGELF
TRBV18	TRBJ1-4	ASSPGADEKLF
TRBV18	TRBJ2-1	ASSPGGTAAYNEQF
TRBV5-5	TRBJ2-1	ASSSTGASYNEQF
TRBV21-1	.	ARITSGGASAEQY
TRBV4-1	TRBJ2-5	ASSQDFIRGGPETQY
TRBV11-3	TRBJ2-3	ASSQATVTDTQY
TRBV5-1	TRBJ2-7	ASSTGLAGGHQY
TRBV5-1	TRBJ1-5	ASSLKGDFNQPQH
TRBV10-3	TRBJ2-2	AISEDRTGELF
TRBV28	TRBJ2-7	ASSPGPTVANEQY
TRBV11-2	TRBJ1-1	ASREGGRIRTEAF
TRBV10-1	TRBJ2-5	ASSGHDRDRGETQY
TRBV4-1	TRBJ1-1	ASSQPPVPNTEAF
TRBV6-5	TRBJ1-2	ASSYSPGGYGYT
TRBV7-9	TRBJ1-1	ASSLAGWDSNTEAF
TRBV6-5	TRBJ2-4	ASSYRKGKVDIQY
TRBV7-2	TRBJ2-7	ASSLWLAGGFEQY
TRBV5-5	TRBJ1-1	ASSFGQVTEAF
TRBV6-1	TRBJ1-6	AARALESYNSPLH
TRBV5-1	TRBJ1-2	ASRPTGTGKGYT
TRBV7-8	TRBJ2-2	ASSLTGFNTGELF
TRBV5-1	TRBJ1-1	ASSPSGTGNTEAF
TRBV6-6	TRBJ1-1	ASSLLSGLNTEAF
TRBV5-4	TRBJ2-5	ASSPSGSAETQY
TRBV4-1	TRBJ2-1	ASSQALPGQGDNEQF
TRBV6-5	TRBJ2-1	ASSYASANEQF